This entry concerns a single T cell receptor beta chain. No antigen is known for it. No per-base quality is available; no much larger clone lies one base away. This sample was included in a study of blood T cell repertoires in COVID-19 (dated by TCRdb to the early 2020s). For the study in its entirety: Samples from collaborators originated in the United States, Italy and Spain and spanned both the acute and convalescent phases of COVID-19. Samples came from the ongoing ImmuneRACE study (first 160 participants) plus 1,254 subjects from 6 global collaborators. HLA class I and class II types, where available, came from metadata supplied by the sample provider rather than from assay-based typing. A freely available public database, intended as a resource for researchers studying the immune response to SARS-CoV-2, is where the repertoires were released. The material from the prospective study consisted of cDNA or gDNA derived from T cells, B-cell-depleted T cells, or PBMCs. Nearly every sample came with metadata listing a de-identified subject ID, COVID-19 status, age in years and sex. Subjects who had been exposed to COVID-19, were actively infected with it, or had recovered from it provided the deeply sampled blood TCRbeta repertoires that made up the dataset.

From its cysteine to its phenylalanine, the CDR3 spans 17 amino acids. Just the 51-base CDR3 DNA is kept, in frame starting at base 1. V is reduced by 1 base and J by 6 bases, leaving a spacing of 19 bases between them. The germline V gene encodes CDR1 SGHTA and CDR2 FQGNSA. Each collaborating institution followed its own protocols to collect whole blood in K2EDTA tubes. For TCRbeta analysis, collaborator samples were shipped as frozen whole blood, as isolated PBMCs, or as DNA extracted from either sample type. The immunoSEQ Assay, a bias-controlled multiplex PCR, was used to amplify TCRbeta CDR3 regions from genomic DNA. Turning to the authors' computational methods: The number of nucleated cells in each sample was estimated by amplification of reference gene primers within the assay. To quantify the absolute abundance of each unique TCRbeta CDR3 rearrangement, sequence reads were collapsed and filtered. Productive Simpson clonality was computed per sample as the square root of Simpson's diversity index over productive rearrangements. Here the immuneACCESS table is served through TCRdb, limited to in-frame sequences with V and J called. Missing clones are a known gap in these copies; in checked studies unresolved V genes cover under half, and the rest lacks a known reason. That table is the source of V, J and clone size, and D and trimming were worked out from the DNA. The sample table holds approximately 99,000 clones, of which about two thirds were seen once. The ten largest clones represent about 1.8% of the sample.

Overall study outcomes, separate from this receptor: How much clinical and demographic metadata was included differed by source and by participant, and the metadata was provided uncurated.

This receptor was taken from a woman aged 40 to 50 with acute or convalescent COVID-19. Rearrangement joined TRBV7-2 to TRBJ1-5, and perhaps TRBD1 as D gene, on 6 matching bases. The sequencing sample was made of peripheral blood. The DNA sequence reads TGTGCCAGCAGCTTAGGACAGGATTGGGGGTTCGGTCAGCCCCAGCATTTT. Its protein product is CASSLGQDWGFGQPQHF.